This T cell receptor (beta chain) emerged from a study of OX40 agonist ivuxolimab in advanced cancers. The data were produced by immunoSEQ multiplex PCR, yet TCRdb's version contains in-frame clones alone and is incomplete. Of more than 70,000 clones listed, 92% are singletons. The study's findings and limits: Some of the lowest clonal expansion was seen in partial responders at 0.1-3.0 mg/kg.

About this clone: Its specificity is unknown.

After removal of 1 base from V and 1 base from J, the junction contained 3 bases not matched to a gene. The CDR3 is 15 residues long. CDR1 and CDR2 (germline): MDHEN, SYDVKM. The chain couples TRBV28 to TRBJ2-5; 7 bases are shared with TRBD1. This sequence was found in an adult with an advanced solid tumor such as melanoma, head and neck, liver or kidney cancer. The material sequenced was CD4+ or CD8+ T cells sorted from blood, taken in a trial of the OX40 agonist ivuxolimab. The CDR3, as DNA: TGTGCCAGCAGTTTATACCGGACAGGCCAAGAGACCCAGTACTTC. Translating gives CASSLYRTGQETQYF. The complete variable domain, with remaining parts taken from reference TRBV28 and TRBJ2-5, reads DVKVTQSSRYLVKRTGEKVFLECVQDMDHENMFWYRQDPGLGLRLIYFSYDVKMKEKGDIPEGYSVSREKKERFSLILESASTNQTSMYLCASSLYRTGQETQYFGPGTRLLVL.